The 18 T cell receptor beta chains reported below all come from one sample, sequenced in a study of blood T cell repertoires in COVID-19. Using immunoSEQ multiplex PCR, the repertoire was profiled, and TCRdb retains in-frame clones only, with some absent. This table holds about 200,000 clones, around 88% found once. Input material: PBMCs or T cells enriched from blood (not recorded which). The receptors originated from a woman under 40 who had been exposed to COVID-19.

The V and J genes are TRBV9 and TRBJ1-3, with D possibly matching TRBD1 (6 bases). Per the germline V gene, CDR1 is SGDLS and CDR2 is YYNGEE. Trimming cost V 1 base and J 0 bases, with 11 bases left between them. The CDR3 runs to 16 residues. The CDR3 loop reads CASSVLGAGSGNTIYF. CDR3 in DNA: TGTGCCAGCAGCGTATTGGGGGCGGGCTCTGGAAACACCATATATTTT. Supplemented by reference TRBV9 and TRBJ1-3, the full variable domain reads DSGVTQTPKHLITATGQRVTLRCSPRSGDLSVYWYQQSLDQGLQFLIQYYNGEERAKGNILERFSAQQFPDLHSELNLSSLELGDSALYFCASSVLGAGSGNTIYFGEGSWLTVV.

The gene calls are TRBV23-1 and TRBJ2-7; D may be TRBD1 (5 bases). TRBV23-1 is flagged as an ORF with uncertain function. This CDR3 comprises 17 residues. The V gene lost 4 bases and the J gene lost 4 bases, with 23 bases spanning the gap. The CDR3: CASSLVSSRISGYEQYF. In nucleotides, the CDR3 is TGCGCCAGCAGTCTCGTCAGTTCAAGGATTTCAGGGTACGAGCAGTACTTC.

The chain combines TRBV5-1 with TRBJ1-5; the match to TRBD1 covers 7 bases. The CDR3 is made up of 14 amino acids. The V segment lost 4 bases and the J segment 6 bases; nucleotides outside the gene matches: 7. CDR1 and CDR2 from the germline V gene are SGHRS and YFSETQ. CDR3 sequence reads: CASSPTGSIQPQHF. CDR3 nucleotide sequence: TGCGCCAGCAGCCCGACAGGGTCCATTCAGCCCCAGCATTTT.

The V and J genes are TRBV18 and TRBJ2-5, with TRBD1 matching over 8 bases. The CDR3 runs to 15 residues. Germline V gene sequence: CDR1 KGHSH, CDR2 LQKENI. Trimming at V came to 2 bases and at J to 5 bases, leaving 7 bases not matched to a gene. The CDR3, as DNA: TGTGCCAGCTCACCAAACCAGGGGGCGGGTGAGACCCAGTACTTC. Amino acid sequence: CASSPNQGAGETQYF.

The gene calls are TRBV23-1 and TRBJ1-6; D is possibly TRBD1 (5 bases). Being an ORF, TRBV23-1 has a function that is uncertain. The CDR3 is 13 amino acids. Trimming shortened V by 9 bases and J by 4 bases, and 10 bases separated the two germline ends. The CDR3 bases are TGCGCCAGATTCCCAGGGTATAATTCACCCCTCCACTTT. It specifies CARFPGYNSPLHF.

V and J are TRBV19 and TRBJ1-5; D is unresolved. Trimming took 7 bases from V and 4 from J, leaving 17 bases between them. Looked up from germline, CDR1 is LNHDA and CDR2 is SQIVND (reference sequence). CDR3 length: 15 amino acids. The CDR3 coding sequence is TGTGCCAGTACCCCCTCAGGCGGGGTAAATCAGCCCCAGCATTTT. Translating gives CASTPSGGVNQPQHF.

A few counts support this clone. The V gene is TRBV9, the J gene TRBJ1-6; TRBD1 agrees at 8 bases. The trim removed 4 bases at V and 7 bases at J, leaving 7 bases unmatched. Germline V gene lookup returns CDR1 SGDLS and CDR2 YYNGEE. This CDR3 has 15 amino acids. The CDR3 region is CASSPQGTGNSPLHF. DNA for the CDR3: TGTGCCAGCAGCCCCCAAGGGACAGGCAATTCACCCCTCCACTTT.

This sequence joins TRBV3-1 (or the pseudogene TRBV3-2) and TRBJ1-1; 7 bases map to TRBD1. The ends lost 6 bases at V and 1 base at J; junction bases unmatched: 5. Germline V gene data show CDR1 as LGHDT and CDR2 as YNNKEL (reference sequence). This CDR3 is 14 amino acids long. This chain's CDR3 is CASSRRQGNTEAFF. The CDR3 bases are TGTGCCAGCAGTCGGAGACAGGGGAACACTGAAGCTTTCTTT.

The V call is TRBV3-1 (or the pseudogene TRBV3-2), the J call TRBJ2-7; maybe TRBD1 (5 bases). V was cut by 0 bases and J by 2 bases, with 8 bases left in between. Germline lookup yields CDR1 LGHDT and CDR2 YNNKEL (reference sequence). The CDR3 is 14 amino acids. The CDR3 DNA is TGTGCCAGCAGCCAAGACTCAGGGACCTACGAGCAGTACTTC. Its translation is CASSQDSGTYEQYF.

The gene calls are TRBV9 and TRBJ2-3; D perhaps matches TRBD1 (6 bases). Per the germline V gene, CDR1 is SGDLS and CDR2 is YYNGEE. This CDR3 region has 14 residues. V was trimmed by 1 base and J by 4 bases, leaving 10 bases between them. CDR3 in DNA: TGTGCCAGCAGCGTAAACAGGGCAGCAGATACGCAGTATTTT. Its translation is CASSVNRAADTQYF.

In this sample, this clone turned up once. This chain uses TRBV5-1 with TRBJ2-6; a weak D match, TRBD1 (6 bases). Germline CDR1 and CDR2: SGHRS and YFSETQ. This CDR3 has 17 amino acids. V dropped 3 bases and J dropped 1 base, with 14 bases sitting between them. This CDR3 is CASSSTGRGSGANVLTF. Here the CDR3 DNA reads TGCGCCAGCAGCTCGACAGGTCGAGGATCTGGGGCCAACGTCCTGACTTTC.

This chain connects TRBV30 to TRBJ2-7, with D possibly matching TRBD1 (6 bases). Germline V gene lookup returns CDR1 GTSNPN and CDR2 SVGIG (reference sequence). Trimming stripped 3 bases from V and 0 bases from J, with 9 bases between. The CDR3 extends over 13 amino acids. In DNA form, the CDR3 reads TGTGCCTGGAGACAGGGTAACTCCTACGAGCAGTACTTC. It specifies CAWRQGNSYEQYF.

This clone has ten or more counts. The chain joins TRBV7-6 to TRBJ2-2; TRBD2 is a possible D gene (6 bases). V lost 1 base and J 6 bases, leaving 6 bases between the germline ends. The V gene's germline CDR1 is SGHVS and CDR2 FNYEAQ. This CDR3 is 13 amino acids long. CDR3 residues: CASSLGGAGELFF. The CDR3, as DNA: TGTGCCAGCAGCTTAGGCGGGGCCGGGGAGCTGTTTTTT.

The V and J genes are TRBV7-2 and TRBJ1-1, with D unclear. The CDR3 totals 14 residues. Trimming took 1 base from V and 1 from J, leaving 7 bases between them. CDR1 and CDR2 from the germline V gene are SGHTA and FQGNSA. The CDR3 loop is CASSLDSSNTEAFF. DNA of the CDR3: TGTGCCAGCAGCTTAGACAGTTCGAACACTGAAGCTTTCTTT.

V usage is TRBV11-2 and J usage is TRBJ2-1, with D unclear. CDR3 length: 13 residues. The germline V gene has CDR1 SGHAT and CDR2 FQNNGV. Trimming took off 1 base at V and 6 bases at J, with 7 bases between the two ends. The CDR3 bases are TGTGCCAGCAGCTTAGGAGGTGTCAATGAGCAGTTCTTC. Translated, it gives CASSLGGVNEQFF. Using reference TRBV11-2 and TRBJ2-1 for the parts outside the CDR3, the full variable domain is EAGVAQSPRYKIIEKRQSVAFWCNPISGHATLYWYQQILGQGPKLLIQFQNNGVVDDSQLPKDRFSAERLKGVDSTLKIQPAKLEDSAVYLCASSLGGVNEQFFGPGTRLTVL.

J is TRBJ2-7 and V is TRBV5-1; 7 bases match TRBD1. CDR3 length equals 15 residues. CDR1 and CDR2 from the germline V gene are SGHRS and YFSETQ. V lost 4 bases, J lost 0 bases, and 7 bases stayed unmatched. The CDR3 is CASSPQGDNSYEQYF. The CDR3 coding sequence is TGCGCCAGCAGCCCGCAGGGGGATAACTCCTACGAGCAGTACTTC.

This clone was counted a single time. This chain joins TRBV19 and TRBJ2-4, with TRBD2 matching 8 bases. Germline V gives CDR1 LNHDA, CDR2 SQIVND (reference sequence). With V trimmed by 3 bases and J by 5 bases, 12 bases remained unmatched. There are 17 residues in the CDR3. The CDR3 DNA is TGTGCCAGTAGTATGGTCGGCGGGGGGTCCGGTCAAAACATTCAGTACTTC. This translates into CASSMVGGGSGQNIQYF.

J is TRBJ1-5 and V is TRBV6-1, with D tentatively TRBD1 (5 bases). This CDR3 contains 13 residues. Germline V gene data show CDR1 as MNHNS and CDR2 as SASEGT. Trimming cost V 3 bases and J 5 bases, with 8 bases left between them. CDR3 nucleotide sequence: TGTGCCAGCAGTGACCAGGGATATCAGCCCCAGCATTTT. Its protein is CASSDQGYQPQHF.